The next 25 T cell receptor beta chains were all read from a single sample in a study of blood T cell repertoires in COVID-19. Only in-frame clones appear in the TCRdb table, and some are missing; sequencing was by immunoSEQ multiplex PCR. The table includes tens of thousands of clones, 85% to 90% detected once. Sequenced sample: peripheral blood. The receptors come from a man at least 80 years old with active or convalescent COVID-19.

The chain combines TRBV12-5 with TRBJ1-5, with 7 bases identical to TRBD1. Unmatched junction bases numbered 6, after V lost 6 bases and J lost 1 base. CDR1 and CDR2 (germline): LGHNT, FRNRAP. The CDR3 is 15 residues long. As DNA, the CDR3 is TGTGCTAGTGGGCCCCCGGGACAGAGCAATCAGCCCCAGCATTTT. Protein: CASGPPGQSNQPQHF.

CDR3: CASSYTDRGSGNTIYF. The CDR3 DNA reads as TGTGCCAGCAGTTACACCGACAGAGGCTCTGGAAACACCATATATTTT. The genes are TRBV6-5 and TRBJ1-3, with D possibly being TRBD1 (5 bases). CDR1 is MNHEY, CDR2 SVGAGI, per germline. The CDR3 contains 16 residues. Trimming cost V 2 bases and J 0 bases, with 11 bases left between them.

Note on this clone: This CDR3 is missing its conserved last phenylalanine or tryptophan, likely due to a read error. CDR3 amino acids: CASSVGTTHGYTL. CDR3 bases: TGTGCCAGCAGCGTGGGGACAACGCATGGCTACACCCTC. V usage is TRBV3-1 (or the pseudogene TRBV3-2) and J usage is TRBJ1-2, with D maybe TRBD1 (6 bases). CDR1 is LGHDT and CDR2 is YNNKEL in the germline V gene (reference sequence). The germline V and J ends were trimmed by 5 bases and 6 bases, with 13 bases remaining between them. This CDR3 is built from 13 residues.

The chain uses TRBV12-2 and TRBJ1-4; no check of the table's D call, TRBD1, against the DNA was made. TRBV12-2 is noted as a pseudogene. The CDR3 is 14 amino acids. In nucleotides, the CDR3 is TGTGCAAGCCTTGGGACAAGCAATAATGAAAAACTGTTTTTT. The encoded protein is CASLGTSNNEKLFF.

The genes are TRBV10-3 and TRBJ2-7; a weak D match, TRBD2 (5 bases). CDR3 size: 12 residues. Germline V gives CDR1 ENHRY, CDR2 SYGVKD. The ends were cut back, 10 bases at V and 0 bases at J, with 10 bases in the middle. In DNA, the CDR3 is TGTGCCAAGCCTACTAGCTCCTACGAGCAGTACGTC. This sequence encodes CAKPTSSYEQYV.

The rearrangement joins TRBV29-1 to TRBJ2-1; 8 nucleotides line up with TRBD2. With 7 bases clipped from V and 2 bases from J, the junction kept 10 bases outside the gene matches. The CDR3 has 15 amino acids. The V gene's germline CDR1 is SQVTM and CDR2 ANQGSEA. The CDR3 is CSARRGREAYNEQFF. DNA of the CDR3: TGCAGCGCCCGGCGCGGGCGGGAGGCCTACAATGAGCAGTTCTTC.

This clone has a handful of counts. V gene TRBV3-1 (or the pseudogene TRBV3-2) combines with J gene TRBJ2-3; D might be TRBD2 (6 bases). CDR1 and CDR2 (germline): LGHDT, YNNKEL (reference sequence). Trimming left V 2 bases short and J 8 bases short, with 20 bases between. The CDR3 contains 16 residues. The CDR3 sequence is CASSQLEGPRIGTQYF. The CDR3 DNA sequence: TGTGCCAGCAGCCAATTGGAGGGCCCGCGGATTGGTACGCAGTATTTT.

The chain uses TRBV6-1 and TRBJ1-5, with D possibly being TRBD1 (6 bases). Germline CDR1 and CDR2: MNHNS and SASEGT. Trimming left V 3 bases short and J 6 bases short, with 21 bases between. CDR3 length: 17 residues. Here the CDR3 DNA reads TGTGCCAGCAGTGAGGGAGGGCCCGGGACATTCAGTCAGCCCCAGCATTTT. It codes for CASSEGGPGTFSQPQHF.

The chain couples TRBV28 to TRBJ2-2; possibly TRBD2 for D (6 bases). The germline gives CDR1 MDHEN, CDR2 SYDVKM. Trimming stripped 4 bases from V and 3 bases from J, with 9 bases between. The CDR3 length is 14 residues. CDR3 sequence (DNA): TGTGCCAGCAGTTCGGGACTGTACACCGGGGAGCTGTTTTTT. It encodes CASSSGLYTGELFF.

The rearrangement uses TRBV6-5 and TRBJ1-1; TRBD1 might be the D (5 bases). The CDR3 spans 14 residues. The V end lost 6 bases, the J end lost 1 base, and 12 bases lay between the germline ends. Germline CDR1 is MNHEY and CDR2 is SVGAGI. Written as DNA, the CDR3 is TGTGCCAGCAGCCGCGGGACGGAGAACACTGAAGCTTTCTTT. Residues: CASSRGTENTEAFF.

The chain employs TRBV2 and TRBJ1-2, with 7 bases lining up with TRBD1. The V gene's germline CDR1 is SNHLY and CDR2 FYNNEI. Trimming at V came to 6 bases and at J to 5 bases, leaving 9 bases not matched to a gene. This CDR3 is built from 14 residues. The CDR3 loop is CASRARQGGYGYTF. In DNA, the CDR3 is TGTGCCAGCAGAGCAAGACAGGGAGGTTATGGCTACACCTTC.

The rearrangement joins TRBV5-1 to TRBJ1-5, with D hard to call. The CDR3 contains 13 residues. The V gene's germline CDR1 is SGHRS and CDR2 YFSETQ. Deletions cut 1 base from V and 5 bases from J, with 7 bases between. In DNA form, the CDR3 reads TGCGCCAGCAGCTTGTCGGAGGATCAGCCCCAGCATTTT. Translation: CASSLSEDQPQHF. Complete variable domain (other parts from reference TRBV5-1 and TRBJ1-5): KAGVTQTPRYLIKTRGQQVTLSCSPISGHRSVSWYQQTPGQGLQFLFEYFSETQRNKGNFPGRFSGRQFSNSRSEMNVSTLELGDSALYLCASSLSEDQPQHFGDGTRLSIL.

This chain uses TRBV7-9 with TRBJ2-2, with D maybe TRBD2 (5 bases). The CDR3 covers 13 residues. The V gene lost 5 bases and the J gene lost 6 bases, with 10 bases spanning the gap. Germline CDR1 SEHNR, CDR2 FQNEAQ (reference sequence). The DNA of the CDR3 is TGTGCCAGCAGCGCCTACGGGGCCGGGGAGCTGTTTTTT. Translating gives CASSAYGAGELFF.

The chain combines TRBV10-1 with TRBJ2-3; 10 positions agree with TRBD2. J lost 7 bases, V lost 0 bases, and 7 bases had no gene match. There are 16 residues in the CDR3. The V gene's germline CDR1 is WNHNN and CDR2 SYGVQD (reference sequence). The CDR3 DNA is TGCGCCAGCAGTGAGTCTTCAGCGGGAGGGCTAAATACGCAGTATTTT. Translating it yields CASSESSAGGLNTQYF.

The chain employs TRBV5-1 and TRBJ1-1; unclear D gene. Trimming shortened V by 1 base and J by 1 base, and 11 bases separated the two germline ends. The length of the CDR3 is 15 residues. Per the germline V gene, CDR1 is SGHRS and CDR2 is YFSETQ. The CDR3 here is CASSLSRGRNTEAFF. The CDR3 region has the DNA TGCGCCAGCAGCTTGAGTCGGGGAAGGAACACTGAAGCTTTCTTT.

This chain links TRBV19 with TRBJ2-3; TRBD1 agrees at 8 bases. J was trimmed by 5 bases and V by 8 bases; bases with no gene match: 9. The germline CDR1 and CDR2 sequences are LNHDA and SQIVND (reference sequence). This CDR3 comprises 14 residues. CDR3 DNA: TGTGCCAGTTGCCTTACGGACAGGGAAGATACGCAGTATTTT. Translating gives CASCLTDREDTQYF.

This clone is a singleton in its sample. This sequence joins TRBV6-5 and TRBJ1-2, with a weak D call TRBD1 (6 bases). The ends were cut back, 6 bases at V and 7 bases at J, with 12 bases in the middle. The CDR3 is 12 amino acids. Per the germline V gene, CDR1 is MNHEY and CDR2 is SVGAGI. The CDR3 loop reads CASREGGFGYTF. The CDR3 region has the DNA TGTGCCAGCAGAGAGGGGGGGTTTGGCTACACCTTC.

The chain is built from TRBV29-1 and TRBJ2-3, with 13 bases aligning to TRBD2. Per the germline V gene, CDR1 is SQVTM and CDR2 is ANQGSEA. Trimming removed 4 bases from V and 4 bases from J; junction bases left unmatched: 5. The CDR3 runs to 15 residues. This CDR3 is CSVGSGTSGADTQYF. The CDR3 nucleotides read TGCAGCGTTGGATCCGGGACTAGCGGGGCAGATACGCAGTATTTT.

V usage is TRBV24-1 and J usage is TRBJ2-6; 10 bases fit TRBD1. Germline-derived CDR1 and CDR2 are KGHDR and SFDVKD. Losses at the gene ends were 4 bases for V and 2 bases for J; bases not matched to a gene: 7. The CDR3 is 18 residues long. The DNA of the CDR3 is TGTGCCACCAGTGAGTCCGGGACAGGGGTCCCTGGGGCCAACGTCCTGACTTTC. The encoded protein is CATSESGTGVPGANVLTF.

The rearrangement joins TRBV27 to TRBJ2-5; 9 bases are a match to TRBD1. V lost 5 bases, J lost 5 bases, and 6 bases stayed unmatched. The germline CDR1 and CDR2 sequences are MNHEY and SMNVEV (reference sequence). This CDR3 is built from 14 residues. The CDR3 sequence is CASSTGTGLETQYF. The CDR3 DNA sequence: TGTGCCAGCAGTACAGGGACAGGGCTGGAGACCCAGTACTTC.

This rearrangement joins TRBV27 to TRBJ1-1; D ambiguous. The ends were cut back, 2 bases at V and 2 bases at J, with 9 bases in the middle. The germline gives CDR1 MNHEY, CDR2 SMNVEV (reference sequence). This CDR3 spans 14 amino acids. CDR3 sequence (DNA): TGTGCCAGCAGTTTACGAGGGTACAACACTGAAGCTTTCTTT. It yields the protein CASSLRGYNTEAFF.

The rearrangement joins TRBV4-2 to TRBJ2-2; weak D call: TRBD1 (5 bases). The CDR3 is 17 residues long. In germline, CDR1 is LGHNA, CDR2 YNFKEQ. V shed 1 base and J shed 1 base, with 13 bases lying between them. CDR3 loop: CASSQGPWGQNTGELFF. The CDR3 nucleotides are TGTGCCAGCAGCCAAGGACCTTGGGGCCAGAACACCGGGGAGCTGTTTTTT.

The chain links TRBV19 to TRBJ1-1, with D possibly being TRBD1 (5 bases). In germline, CDR1 is LNHDA, CDR2 SQIVND (reference sequence). The length of the CDR3 is 14 residues. V was shortened by 4 bases and J by 4 bases, with 13 bases between the two germline ends. Here the CDR3 reads CASSSMGGGTEAFF. CDR3 coding DNA: TGTGCCAGTAGTAGTATGGGCGGGGGCACTGAAGCTTTCTTT.

This clone was counted between two and nine times. One end of the junction varies from germline; a read error may be responsible. This sequence joins TRBV4-2 and TRBJ1-2; D is undetermined. There are 12 residues in the CDR3. CDR1 LGHNA and CDR2 YNFKEQ come from the germline V gene. In DNA, the CDR3 is TGTGCCAGCAGACAAGCAAACTATGGCTACACCTTC. This encodes CASRQANYGYTF.

The chain is built from TRBV6-5 and TRBJ1-4; tentative D call: TRBD1 (6 bases). Germline-derived CDR1 and CDR2 are MNHEY and SVGAGI. Trimming shortened V by 6 bases and J by 0 bases, and 8 bases separated the two germline ends. CDR3 length equals 14 residues. The CDR3 coding sequence is TGTGCCAGCAGACAGGGCGCAACTAATGAAAAACTGTTTTTT. It translates to CASRQGATNEKLFF.